Below, 32 T cell receptor beta chains from the same sample are listed, as sequenced in a study of cytomegalovirus exposure and HLA in healthy donors. PCR used 60 Vbeta primers and 13 Jbeta primers. Produced via immunoSEQ multiplex PCR; TCRdb's table is partial and in-frame only. Among 75,000 to 90,000 clones listed, 9.5% to 13% were seen once. The sequenced sample was PBMCs. The source of these receptors is a man in his sixties in good health and CMV-seropositive.

The DNA for the CDR3 is TGTGCCAGCACCAAGCGGGGGAGCACAGATACGCAGTATTTT. Its protein product is CASTKRGSTDTQYF. The chain couples TRBV9 to TRBJ2-3; 8 bases align to TRBD2. The length of the CDR3 is 14 residues. CDR1 SGDLS and CDR2 YYNGEE come from the germline V gene. V lost 6 bases and J lost 0; bases outside the gene matches: 3.

This chain joins TRBV29-1 and TRBJ2-1; D gene unclear. The CDR3 is 11 residues long. Per the germline V gene, CDR1 is SQVTM and CDR2 is ANQGSEA. V lost 2 bases and J lost 8, with 7 bases in between. CDR3 protein: CSVETPYEQFF. DNA of the CDR3: TGCAGCGTTGAAACTCCCTATGAGCAGTTCTTC.

The rearrangement joins TRBV5-6 to TRBJ2-5; D possibly corresponds to TRBD1 (5 bases). V dropped 0 bases and J dropped 5 bases, with 14 bases sitting between them. The CDR3 is 15 amino acids. From germline, CDR1 is SGHDT and CDR2 YYEEEE. This CDR3 reads CASSLGTLIKETQYF. As DNA, the CDR3 is TGTGCCAGCAGCTTGGGGACACTAATCAAGGAGACCCAGTACTTC.

This clone was observed a few times. This rearrangement joins TRBV18 to TRBJ2-6, with 9 bases identical to TRBD1. Per the germline V gene, CDR1 is KGHSH and CDR2 is LQKENI. The length of the CDR3 is 17 residues. V gave up 3 bases and J gave up 1 base; unmatched junction bases: 4. The CDR3 protein is CASSPTGTGSGANVLTF. CDR3 coding DNA: TGTGCCAGCTCACCGACCGGGACAGGGTCTGGGGCCAACGTCCTGACTTTC.

V gene TRBV18 combines with J gene TRBJ1-1; 9 bases are shared with TRBD1. J gave up 5 bases and V 4 bases, and 8 bases lay outside the gene matches. CDR3 length: 15 amino acids. Germline V gene lookup returns CDR1 KGHSH and CDR2 LQKENI. The CDR3 DNA reads TGTGCCAGCTCACAATCCACAGGGGGCGCGACTGAAGCTTTCTTT. Encoded protein: CASSQSTGGATEAFF. The complete variable domain, with remaining parts taken from reference TRBV18 and TRBJ1-1, reads NAGVMQNPRHLVRRRGQEARLRCSPMKGHSHVYWYRQLPEEGLKFMVYLQKENIIDESGMPKERFSAEFPKEGPSILRIQQVVRGDSAAYFCASSQSTGGATEAFFGQGTRLTVV.

The chain uses TRBV7-6 and TRBJ1-2; D gene ambiguous. The CDR3 covers 13 residues. The germline gives CDR1 SGHVS, CDR2 FNYEAQ. V was pared by 0 bases and J by 2 bases, with 4 bases between. The CDR3 DNA sequence: TGTGCCAGCAGCTTAGCGGGCAACTATGGCTACACCTTC. Its protein is CASSLAGNYGYTF.

Remarks on this clone: Germline and junction disagree at one end, which may indicate a read error. The genes are TRBV28 and TRBJ1-1; D may be TRBD1 (6 bases). Germline V gene sequence: CDR1 MDHEN, CDR2 SYDVKM. The CDR3 has 11 residues. This chain's CDR3 is CASSLKVAGAF. CDR3 DNA: TGTGCCAGCAGTTTAAAGGTCGCGGGGGCCTTT.

This clone has more than one count but fewer than ten. The rearrangement uses TRBV6-5 and TRBJ2-2; the match to TRBD2 covers 7 bases. This CDR3 comprises 14 residues. Germline values: CDR1 MNHEY, CDR2 SVGAGI. V trimming: 6 bases; J trimming: 5 bases; junction bases outside the gene matches: 6. The CDR3 region has the DNA TGTGCCAGCAGCCGCGAAGCGGGGACCGGGGAGCTGTTTTTT. This sequence encodes CASSREAGTGELFF.

The J gene is TRBJ2-7, the V gene TRBV7-2; 8 nucleotides agree with TRBD2. The CDR3 runs to 14 residues. Germline CDR1 and CDR2: SGHTA and FQGNSA. The V gene end was trimmed by 5 bases and the J gene end by 2 bases; junction bases not matched to a gene: 5. This CDR3 reads CASSEIAGPYEQYF. The CDR3 DNA is TGTGCCAGCAGCGAAATAGCGGGACCCTACGAGCAGTACTTC.

As DNA, the CDR3 is TGTGCCAGCAGCCAAAGTAGCGGGGTCTACTACGAGCAGTACTTC. Translated, it gives CASSQSSGVYYEQYF. This rearrangement joins TRBV4-2 to TRBJ2-7; 8 bases agree with TRBD2. J was trimmed by 3 bases and V by 2 bases; bases with no gene match: 6. The CDR3 covers 15 residues. The germline gives CDR1 LGHNA, CDR2 YNFKEQ.

The CDR3 here is CAISESSRTGGSIQYF. CDR3 bases: TGTGCCATCAGTGAGTCCTCCCGGACAGGGGGCAGCATTCAGTACTTC. V usage is TRBV10-3 and J usage is TRBJ2-4; 11 bases line up with TRBD1. V lost 0 bases and J lost 9; bases outside the gene matches: 7. Germline V CDR1 and CDR2: ENHRY, SYGVKD. This CDR3 is built from 16 residues.

The rearrangement joins TRBV6-5 to TRBJ2-5; 11 bases agree with TRBD2. V was pared by 2 bases and J by 4 bases, with 6 bases of the junction left unmatched. Germline V gives CDR1 MNHEY, CDR2 SVGAGI. The length of the CDR3 is 16 residues. The CDR3 nucleotides read TGTGCCAGCAGTTACGGGACTAGCGGCGGGGCAGAGACCCAGTACTTC. It translates to CASSYGTSGGAETQYF.

In this sample, this clone turned up a few times. This rearrangement joins TRBV9 to TRBJ2-1; TRBD1 matches 7 bases. V shed 3 bases and J 2 bases; nucleotides not matched to a gene: 2. This CDR3 region has 14 residues. Germline V gene data show CDR1 as SGDLS and CDR2 as YYNGEE. In nucleotides, the CDR3 is TGTGCCAGCAGCGCGACAGGGACCTACAATGAGCAGTTCTTC. It encodes CASSATGTYNEQFF. The full variable domain, its missing parts supplied by reference TRBV9 and TRBJ2-1, is DSGVTQTPKHLITATGQRVTLRCSPRSGDLSVYWYQQSLDQGLQFLIQYYNGEERAKGNILERFSAQQFPDLHSELNLSSLELGDSALYFCASSATGTYNEQFFGPGTRLTVL.

This clone has just a few counts. The chain combines TRBV5-6 with TRBJ2-1; 8 positions agree with TRBD2. V shed 3 bases, J shed 10 bases, and the junction held 24 bases outside the gene matches. The CDR3 runs to 19 residues. Germline V gives CDR1 SGHDT, CDR2 YYEEEE. The CDR3 protein is CASSSTPLAGSKSQWEQFF. CDR3 sequence (DNA): TGTGCCAGCAGCTCCACACCTTTAGCGGGGTCCAAATCACAATGGGAGCAGTTCTTC.

The rearrangement joins TRBV27 to TRBJ2-1, with 9 bases identical to TRBD1. The CDR3 covers 13 residues. J gave up 5 bases and V 7 bases, and 3 bases lay outside the gene matches. Germline assignment: CDR1 MNHEY and CDR2 SMNVEV (reference sequence). This CDR3 is CASTRDRDNEQFF. DNA for the CDR3: TGTGCCAGCACCCGGGACAGGGACAATGAGCAGTTCTTC.

A few counts support this clone. The J gene is TRBJ1-1, the V gene TRBV11-1; D may be TRBD1 (5 bases). The CDR3 runs to 13 residues. V lost 1 base and J lost 7, with 10 bases in between. From germline, CDR1 is SGHAT and CDR2 FQDESV (reference sequence). The CDR3 DNA is TGTGCCAGCAGCTTAGAGCAGGGACTTGAAGCTTTCTTT. It encodes CASSLEQGLEAFF.

CDR3 in DNA: TGTGCCAGCAGTTTAGTGGAGGGTCAGCCCCAGCATTTT. As protein: CASSLVEGQPQHF. This chain uses TRBV27 with TRBJ1-5; no clear D gene. Trimming took 2 bases from V and 6 from J, leaving 8 bases between them. Per the germline V gene, CDR1 is MNHEY and CDR2 is SMNVEV (reference sequence). The CDR3 loop spans 13 amino acids.

This clone was seen a handful of times. The chain uses TRBV7-8 and TRBJ2-2; D is ambiguous. This CDR3 has 13 residues. Trimming removed 4 bases from V and 6 bases from J, with 9 bases in between. CDR1 is SGHVS, CDR2 FQNEAQ, per germline. The CDR3 coding sequence is TGTGCCAGCAGCTCTCTAGTTCCCGGGGAGCTGTTTTTT. Translated, it gives CASSSLVPGELFF. Full variable domain (remainder filled in from reference TRBV7-8 and TRBJ2-2): GAGVSQSPRYKVAKRGQDVALRCDPISGHVSLFWYQQALGQGPEFLTYFQNEAQLDKSGLPSDRFFAERPEGSVSTLKIQRTQQEDSAVYLCASSSLVPGELFFGEGSRLTVL.

Comments on this clone: The conserved phenylalanine or tryptophan normally closing the CDR3 is absent here, so this likely arose from a read error. The chain is built from TRBV18 and TRBJ1-2; 9 positions agree with TRBD1. CDR1 and CDR2 (germline): KGHSH, LQKENI. The CDR3 has 16 residues. The CDR3, as DNA: TGTGTCAGCTCACCACGACAGGGGGGACGGGCCGATGGCTACACCTTA. This encodes CVSSPRQGGRADGYTL.

This clone has just a few counts. The chain joins TRBV27 to TRBJ2-5; 7 positions agree with TRBD2. This CDR3 is 14 amino acids long. Germline-derived CDR1 and CDR2 are MNHEY and SMNVEV (reference sequence). V shed 2 bases and J 4 bases; nucleotides not matched to a gene: 4. CDR3 coding DNA: TGTGCCAGCAGTTTAGCGGGAGAACGAGAGACCCAGTACTTC. Translation: CASSLAGERETQYF.

The V gene is TRBV6-1, the J gene TRBJ1-5; 8 nucleotides match TRBD1. The CDR3 is 14 residues long. V gave up 8 bases and J gave up 7 bases; unmatched junction bases: 10. In germline, CDR1 is MNHNS, CDR2 SASEGT. CDR3: CASRPGTGGQPQHF. DNA for the CDR3: TGTGCCAGCCGGCCCGGGACAGGCGGCCAGCCCCAGCATTTT.

This clone was observed a few times. The chain uses TRBV2 and TRBJ2-7; perhaps TRBD2 as D (8 bases). Germline V gene data show CDR1 as SNHLY and CDR2 as FYNNEI. The V end was cut by 6 bases, the J end by 8 bases, with 17 bases between. The CDR3 has 13 residues. The CDR3 coding sequence is TGTGCCAGCAGCGACGCGGGGGGACAGAAGCAGTACTTC. Translating gives CASSDAGGQKQYF.

The chain combines TRBV10-2 with TRBJ1-1; D not certain. V was shortened by 4 bases and J by 1 base, with 10 bases between the two germline ends. CDR3 length equals 14 residues. Germline V gene data show CDR1 as WSHSY and CDR2 as SAAADI. CDR3 protein: CASSVGRRNTEAFF. CDR3 DNA sequence: TGCGCCAGCAGTGTTGGGCGACGGAACACTGAAGCTTTCTTT.

This rearrangement joins TRBV30 to TRBJ1-1, with D uncertain. The CDR3 is made up of 13 amino acids. The germline V gene encodes CDR1 GTSNPN and CDR2 SVGIG (reference sequence). Trimming took 2 bases from V and 8 from J, leaving 15 bases between them. The DNA of the CDR3 is TGTGCCTGGAGTCCGGTAGATCCCATCGAAGCTTTCTTT. Amino acids: CAWSPVDPIEAFF.

This clone was counted only a few times. The rearrangement uses TRBV7-9 and TRBJ1-1, with 9 bases matching TRBD1. The CDR3 loop spans 15 amino acids. The germline V gene has CDR1 SEHNR and CDR2 FQNEAQ (reference sequence). Trimming at V came to 3 bases and at J to 7 bases, leaving 9 bases not matched to a gene. In DNA, the CDR3 is TGTGCCAGCAGCTTTGGACAGGGGCCAGGATTTGAAGCTTTCTTT. This codes for CASSFGQGPGFEAFF.

CDR3 amino acids: CASSHSGGLAGVNTGELFF. The DNA of the CDR3 is TGCGCCAGCAGCCACTCCGGGGGACTAGCGGGGGTGAACACCGGGGAGCTGTTTTTT. This chain connects TRBV4-1 to TRBJ2-2; the match to TRBD2 covers 14 bases. The length of the CDR3 is 19 residues. V shed 3 bases and J 1 base; nucleotides not matched to a gene: 7. Germline CDR1 and CDR2: MGHRA and YSYEKL.

This rearrangement joins TRBV18 to TRBJ2-7; a weak D match, TRBD1 (5 bases). The germline gives CDR1 KGHSH, CDR2 LQKENI. The ends were cut back, 0 bases at V and 5 bases at J, with 8 bases in the middle. CDR3 length equals 13 residues. The CDR3 here is CASSPPLGHEQYF. Written as DNA, the CDR3 is TGTGCCAGCTCACCACCGTTGGGGCACGAGCAGTACTTC.

This clone was picked up a small number of times. The chain has TRBV30 and TRBJ2-1; a possible D gene is TRBD2 (5 bases). The V and J ends lost 4 bases and 10 bases respectively, with 23 bases between them. This CDR3 is built from 15 residues. Per the germline V gene, CDR1 is GTSNPN and CDR2 is SVGIG (reference sequence). The CDR3 region is CAWNAGRSPGFEQFF. CDR3 bases: TGTGCCTGGAACGCCGGGCGGTCACCGGGATTCGAGCAGTTCTTC.

About this clone: The sample contains more than one DNA sequence encoding this CDR3. The rearrangement links TRBV29-1 to TRBJ1-1, with 9 nucleotides matching TRBD1. The CDR3 is made up of 13 amino acids. Germline V lookup: CDR1 SQVTM, CDR2 ANQGSEA. The V gene end was trimmed by 5 bases and the J gene end by 1 base; junction bases not matched to a gene: 2. The CDR3 is CSVSTGGNTEAFF. The DNA for the CDR3 is TGCAGCGTTTCGACAGGGGGGAACACTGAAGCTTTCTTT.

The rearrangement links TRBV7-3 to TRBJ2-3; a weak D match, TRBD1 (6 bases). Trimming left V 3 bases short and J 0 bases short, with 10 bases between. CDR3 length equals 15 residues. Germline V gene lookup returns CDR1 SGHTA and CDR2 FQGTGA. The CDR3 nucleotides read TGTGCCAGCAGCTTTCAGGGGATTAGCACAGATACGCAGTATTTT. Amino acid sequence: CASSFQGISTDTQYF. The variable domain in full, with the rest retrieved from reference TRBV7-3 and TRBJ2-3, is GAGVSQTPSNKVTEKGKYVELRCDPISGHTALYWYRQSLGQGPEFLIYFQGTGAADDSGLPNDRFFAVRPEGSVSTLKIQRTERGDSAVYLCASSFQGISTDTQYFGPGTRLTVL.

A few counts support this clone. The chain carries TRBV28 and TRBJ2-7; 7 positions agree with TRBD1. CDR1 and CDR2 from the germline V gene are MDHEN and SYDVKM. Trimming cost V 5 bases and J 4 bases; bases outside gene matches: 5. There are 13 residues in the CDR3. The CDR3 nucleotides read TGTGCCAGCAGTGGGGGACAGCGTTACGAGCAGTACTTC. This gives the protein CASSGGQRYEQYF.

J is TRBJ2-1 and V is TRBV29-1, with TRBD1 as a possible D gene (6 bases). CDR1 is SQVTM, CDR2 ANQGSEA, per germline. This CDR3 spans 15 amino acids. The CDR3 spells CSGRTGHLAYNEQFF. CDR3 nucleotides: TGCAGTGGACGAACGGGACATCTGGCCTACAATGAGCAGTTCTTC.